This TCR beta chain was found in a study of T cell repertoires in cytomegalovirus infection. Looking at the study overall: CMV epitopes that were recently identified and HLA-C-restricted were used alongside well-studied HLA-B-restricted ones. Evidence of both CMV infection and a matching HLA type came from public TCR beta signatures. Study results and caveats: In two of eight donors, the top clonotype was HLA-C-restricted CMV-specific. Cumulative frequency of public TCR beta families picked out carriers of CMV plus the relevant HLA.

Turning to this clonotype: Its antigen is unidentified.

V was clipped by 7 bases and J by 4 bases; unmatched bases: 9. The CDR3 is 15 residues long. Looked up from germline, CDR1 is SGHTA and CDR2 is FQGTGA. TCRdb re-called the reads with MiXCR, one entry per CDR3 protein. The sample includes 700,000 to 850,000 distinct CDR3 sequences, roughly 33% of them seen just once. The TCR sequence derives from a human donor in good health (CMV status not recorded). Some clones in this sample may be carry-over from other donors' samples. The chain recombines TRBV7-3 with TRBJ2-2; 7 positions agree with TRBD1. The sequencing here drew on cultured CD8+ T cells from PBMCs, taken from culture after CMV antigen stimulation. CDR3 in DNA: TGTGCCAGCATCACTCGGCCAGGGGGCACCGGGGAGCTGTTTTTT. It codes for CASITRPGGTGELFF.